This T cell receptor beta chain was observed in a study of blood T cell repertoires in COVID-19 (dated by TCRdb to between 2020 and 2021). About the investigation overall: Collaborator samples came from the United States, Italy and Spain and covered acute and convalescent phases of COVID-19. The prospective study material was composed of cDNA or gDNA derived from T cells, B-cell-depleted T cells, or PBMCs. Deeply sampled blood TCRbeta repertoires from subjects exposed to, actively infected with, or recovered from COVID-19 were included in the dataset. The repertoires were released in a freely available public database meant as a resource for research on the immune response to SARS-CoV-2. Samples were obtained from the ongoing ImmuneRACE study (first 160 participants) and from over 1,000 subjects provided by 6 global collaborators. Nearly every sample came with metadata listing a de-identified subject ID, COVID-19 status, age in years and sex. Where HLA class I and class II types were available, the types were taken from metadata supplied by the sample provider, not from assay-based typing. The paper as a whole reports these results and caveats: How much clinical and demographic metadata was included differed by source and by participant, and the metadata was provided uncurated.

Whole blood was collected in K2EDTA tubes by collaborating institutions according to the institutions' own protocols. For TCRbeta analysis, collaborators shipped samples in one of three forms: frozen whole blood, isolated PBMCs, or DNA extracted from either of those sample types. Worth noting for this clone: Its antigen is still unknown. No base-level quality is on record; no much larger clone is a single base apart.

Inclusive of the bounding cysteine and phenylalanine, the CDR3 is 18 residues long. Here the CDR3 DNA is all that survives: 54 bases in frame from base 1. CDR1 and CDR2 are read off the germline V gene as SGHRS and YFSETQ. At the junction V is shortened by 5 bases and J by 9 bases; bases outside the gene matches: 19. TCRbeta CDR3 regions were amplified from genomic DNA using the immunoSEQ Assay, a bias-controlled multiplex PCR. On the authors' methods: Nucleated cell counts per sample were estimated from amplification of reference gene primers within the assay. To quantify the absolute abundance of each unique TCRbeta CDR3 rearrangement, sequence reads were collapsed and filtered. For each sample, productive Simpson clonality was calculated by taking the square root of Simpson's diversity index across productive rearrangements. TCRdb carries this immuneACCESS record with in-frame sequences only. Its versions omit some clonotypes, under half of them owing to an unresolved V gene in the studies checked, with the rest unexplained. V, J and clone size are those of that table, while D and trimming were read from the DNA. A total of about 54,000 clones appear in this sample, 90% of them only once. Around 4.2% of the sample is in the top ten clones.

The sample was peripheral blood. The chain was built from TRBV5-1 and TRBJ1-6, with TRBD1 identical over 8 junction bases. The receptor's source is a man in his forties or fifties with acute or convalescent COVID-19. The CDR3 sequence is CASSLRPTSTGARSPLHF. The nucleotide sequence reads TGCGCCAGCAGTTTGAGACCTACTTCGACAGGGGCACGTTCACCCCTCCACTTT.